What follows are 4 T cell receptor beta chains derived from one specimen sequenced in a study of glioma-infiltrating T cells after dendritic cell vaccination (dated by TCRdb to 2016 to 2017). The label giving this sample's time point can be read as: after dendritic cell vaccination, including at tumor progression/relapse. The library came from the immunoSEQ multiplex PCR assay. The clones in this table, taken by TCRdb from immuneACCESS, are in-frame only. Not every clone is retained; where verified, under half of the shortfall comes from an unresolved V gene, and the cause of the rest is unknown. For this sample the table gives tens of thousands of clones, of which roughly four fifths were detected only once. The ten largest make up 5.5% to 8% of the sample. This specimen was blood, taken after dendritic cell vaccination. These receptors originate from a human donor with glioblastoma.

The CDR3 is CSVEDHRDRASEAFF. DNA for the CDR3: TGCAGCGTTGAAGATCACCGGGACAGGGCCTCTGAAGCTTTCTTT. The genes are TRBV29-1 and TRBJ1-1; 9 bases line up with TRBD1. CDR3 length equals 15 residues. Germline V lookup: CDR1 SQVTM, CDR2 ANQGSEA. Unmatched junction bases numbered 8, after V lost 0 bases and J lost 6 bases.

The rearrangement uses TRBV28 and TRBJ1-2, with D possibly TRBD1 on 6 matching bases. The germline gives CDR1 MDHEN, CDR2 SYDVKM. V lost 6 bases to trimming and J lost 4 bases, with 18 bases between them. CDR3 size: 15 residues. CDR3 protein: CASSSIEQGLYGYTF. In DNA form, the CDR3 reads TGTGCCAGCAGCTCAATAGAACAGGGCCTCTATGGCTACACCTTC.

V and J are TRBV4-2 and TRBJ2-1, with TRBD1 identical over 9 bases. Per the germline V gene, CDR1 is LGHNA and CDR2 is YNFKEQ. The CDR3 length is 16 residues. V shed 0 bases and J 7 bases; nucleotides not matched to a gene: 7. The DNA of the CDR3 is TGTGCCAGCAGCCAAGATGCAGGGACAGGGTTTAATGAGCAGTTCTTC. This gives the protein CASSQDAGTGFNEQFF.

The chain joins TRBV5-5 to TRBJ1-5; unclear D gene. The V and J ends lost 6 bases and 3 bases respectively, with 13 bases between them. Looked up from germline, CDR1 is SGHKS and CDR2 is YYEKEE (reference sequence). The CDR3 loop spans 14 amino acids. CDR3 sequence reads: CASTLGEINQPQHF. CDR3 nucleotide sequence: TGTGCCAGCACCCTTGGGGAGATCAATCAGCCCCAGCATTTT.